These 30 T cell receptor beta chains came from one sample sequenced in a study of T-cell memory formation after mild COVID-19. TCRdb re-called the 5' RACE reads through MiXCR, storing one row per CDR3 protein. The top ten hold about 12% of the sample, which has about 620,000 distinct CDR3 sequences, under 20% seen once. Sequencing was carried out using PBMCs or a T cell subset sorted from them (not recorded which). These receptors all come from an adult woman who had mild COVID-19 (a few samples of this study predate the infection). Cell type and time point are not known.

This clonotype showed up just a few times. The chain links TRBV7-6 to TRBJ2-6; maybe TRBD1 (5 bases). This CDR3 is 16 amino acids long. V was shortened by 5 bases and J by 2 bases, with 13 bases between the two germline ends. In germline, CDR1 is SGHVS, CDR2 FNYEAQ. The CDR3 sequence is CASSPVQVPGANVLTF. The CDR3 coding sequence is TGTGCCAGCAGCCCAGTACAGGTTCCTGGGGCCAACGTCCTGACTTTC.

The V call is TRBV20-1, the J call TRBJ2-1; 7 bases match TRBD2. V gave up 6 bases and J gave up 4 bases; unmatched junction bases: 6. Germline CDR1 is DFQATT and CDR2 is SNEGSKA (reference sequence). The CDR3 is 13 residues long. The CDR3 sequence: CSALGLVYNEQFF. CDR3 DNA: TGCAGTGCGCTAGGACTAGTATACAATGAGCAGTTCTTC.

V and J are TRBV27 and TRBJ2-3; D may correspond to TRBD1 or TRBD2 (5 bases each). Trimming took off 6 bases at V and 2 bases at J, with 15 bases between the two ends. The CDR3 runs to 15 residues. Germline V gene data show CDR1 as MNHEY and CDR2 as SMNVEV (reference sequence). The CDR3 DNA reads TGTGCCAGCAGCCGAGCCGGGGCCAACACAGATACGCAGTATTTT. Its protein is CASSRAGANTDTQYF.

The sample holds a few counts of this clonotype. The chain employs TRBV10-3 and TRBJ1-3; D might be TRBD1 (5 bases). The length of the CDR3 is 16 residues. V was pared by 3 bases and J by 4 bases, with 16 bases between. Germline values: CDR1 ENHRY, CDR2 SYGVKD. This chain's CDR3 is CAISEVGRGSGNTIYF. In DNA, the CDR3 is TGTGCCATCAGTGAAGTGGGTCGGGGGTCCGGAAACACCATATATTTT.

This clonotype was recorded only once. This chain links TRBV3-1 with TRBJ2-3; no definite D call. The CDR3 is made up of 13 amino acids. The V and J ends lost 5 bases and 4 bases respectively, with 10 bases between them. Germline V gene lookup returns CDR1 LGHDT and CDR2 YNNKEL (reference sequence). DNA of the CDR3: TGTGCCAGCAGCAGTCGGACCCCAGATACGCAGTATTTT. It translates to CASSSRTPDTQYF.

Only a few counts were recorded for this clonotype. This chain joins TRBV3-1 and TRBJ1-1; D unresolved. Trimming removed 4 bases from V and 5 bases from J, with 20 bases in between. The CDR3 has 16 amino acids. The germline V gene encodes CDR1 LGHDT and CDR2 YNNKEL (reference sequence). CDR3: CASSLLHSQSGTEAFF. CDR3 DNA sequence: TGTGCCAGCAGCCTCCTCCACTCACAGAGTGGAACTGAAGCTTTCTTT.

The table lists this clonotype with a few counts. This chain links TRBV24-1 with TRBJ1-1; D is uncertain. The V gene's germline CDR1 is KGHDR and CDR2 SFDVKD. CDR3 length equals 12 residues. V dropped 2 bases and J dropped 1 base, with 1 base sitting between them. The CDR3 protein is CATSDSNTEAFF. CDR3 DNA: TGTGCCACCAGTGATTCGAACACTGAAGCTTTCTTT.

There are a few counts of this clonotype. The chain carries TRBV7-2 and TRBJ2-7, with a possible D match to TRBD1 (5 bases). Between the trimmed V and J ends, which lost 5 bases and 3 bases, there was a span of 11 bases. The CDR3 is made up of 13 amino acids. Per germline, CDR1 SGHTA and CDR2 FQGNSA. CDR3: CASSPEGVYEQYF. CDR3 sequence (DNA): TGTGCCAGCAGCCCGGAAGGGGTCTACGAGCAGTACTTC.

DNA for the CDR3: TGCAGTGCTAGAAGACAGGCAACTAATGAAAAACTGTTTTTT. Its translation: CSARRQATNEKLFF. This chain joins TRBV20-1 and TRBJ1-4; TRBD1 is a possible D gene (6 bases). The length of the CDR3 is 14 residues. Trimming took off 2 bases at V and 0 bases at J, with 7 bases between the two ends. Germline V CDR1 and CDR2: DFQATT, SNEGSKA (reference sequence).

V gene TRBV3-1 combines with J gene TRBJ2-5; D call uncertain. This CDR3 is built from 14 residues. V lost 4 bases, J lost 5 bases, and 14 bases lay in between. Germline V gene sequence: CDR1 LGHDT, CDR2 YNNKEL (reference sequence). The CDR3 loop reads CASSPRVNSETQYF. CDR3 in DNA: TGTGCCAGCAGCCCAAGGGTTAATTCCGAGACCCAGTACTTC.

This chain links TRBV7-7 with TRBJ2-1; D gene ambiguous. Germline CDR1 SSHAT, CDR2 FNYEAQ (reference sequence). This CDR3 comprises 14 residues. Trimming stripped 5 bases from V and 5 bases from J, with 13 bases between. CDR3 amino acids: CASSPTPQNNEQFF. The CDR3 region has the DNA TGTGCCAGCAGCCCGACGCCCCAGAACAATGAGCAGTTCTTC.

This clonotype was picked up a small number of times. The chain combines TRBV2 with TRBJ2-7, with 12 bases identical to TRBD2. V gave up 5 bases and J gave up 2 bases; unmatched junction bases: 10. This CDR3 is built from 17 residues. Germline values: CDR1 SNHLY, CDR2 FYNNEI. The CDR3 coding sequence is TGTGCCAGCAGTAGTACTAGCGGGAGGATTCGCGCCTACGAGCAGTACTTC. Its translation is CASSSTSGRIRAYEQYF.

The table lists this clonotype with a few counts. The J gene is TRBJ2-1, the V gene TRBV24-1; perhaps D is TRBD1 or TRBD2 (5 bases each). The germline V gene has CDR1 KGHDR and CDR2 SFDVKD. The CDR3 has 16 amino acids. V lost 3 bases and J 2 bases, leaving 13 bases between the germline ends. The CDR3 DNA reads TGTGCCACCAGTGATGTCGGGACGCGAACCTACAATGAGCAGTTCTTC. The encoded protein is CATSDVGTRTYNEQFF.

The V and J genes are TRBV12-3 or TRBV12-4 and TRBJ2-7; D may be TRBD2 (5 bases). The V end was cut by 7 bases, the J end by 6 bases, with 16 bases between. The CDR3 contains 13 residues. CDR3 protein: CASNYNLALEQYF. The CDR3 DNA follows: TGTGCCAGCAACTATAATCTAGCACTCGAGCAGTACTTC.

The chain links TRBV12-3 or TRBV12-4 to TRBJ2-3, with 10 nucleotides matching TRBD2. The CDR3 extends over 19 amino acids. The J segment lost 6 bases and the V segment lost 1 base, leaving 16 bases of the junction unmatched. CDR3 nucleotide sequence: TGTGCCAGCAGTTTAGTTCCAGGGGGCCTAGCGGGAGTCTCCGATACGCAGTATTTT. Its protein product is CASSLVPGGLAGVSDTQYF.

The CDR3 bases are TGCGCCAGCAGCCAGTCCGATCAGCCCCAGCATTTT. Protein sequence: CASSQSDQPQHF. The chain recombines TRBV4-1 with TRBJ1-5, with unresolved D. CDR1 is MGHRA, CDR2 YSYEKL, per germline. This CDR3 spans 12 amino acids. The V end was cut by 3 bases, the J end by 5 bases, with 5 bases between.

This chain uses TRBV24-1 with TRBJ2-1, with 10 nucleotides matching TRBD2. Trimming took 5 bases from V and 6 from J; bases not matched to a gene: 6. The germline CDR1 and CDR2 sequences are KGHDR and SFDVKD. CDR3 length equals 15 residues. CDR3 coding DNA: TGTGCCACCAGTGGTCTACTAGCGGGATCCAATGAGCAGTTCTTC. Amino acid sequence: CATSGLLAGSNEQFF.

The chain uses TRBV5-5 and TRBJ1-1; D may be TRBD1 (6 bases). Germline V CDR1 and CDR2: SGHKS, YYEKEE (reference sequence). V dropped 4 bases and J dropped 4 bases, with 11 bases sitting between them. The CDR3 is made up of 13 amino acids. The CDR3 region is CASSHQGSTEAFF. DNA for the CDR3: TGTGCCAGCAGCCATCAGGGGTCCACTGAAGCTTTCTTT.

V and J are TRBV3-1 and TRBJ1-1; no definite D call. There are 16 residues in the CDR3. Trimming stripped 0 bases from V and 4 bases from J, with 15 bases between. Germline V gene data show CDR1 as LGHDT and CDR2 as YNNKEL (reference sequence). DNA for the CDR3: TGTGCCAGCAGCCAAGACTATGAGGTCGTCGGCACTGAAGCTTTCTTT. Translating gives CASSQDYEVVGTEAFF.

This clonotype was seen only once. The chain combines TRBV4-3 with TRBJ2-1; 11 nucleotides line up with TRBD2. Germline loops: CDR1 LGHNA, CDR2 YSLEER. CDR3 length equals 15 residues. Unmatched junction bases numbered 7, after V lost 3 bases and J lost 9 bases. This chain's CDR3 is CASSQELAGELEQFF. The CDR3 nucleotides are TGCGCCAGCAGCCAGGAACTAGCGGGAGAACTTGAGCAGTTCTTC.

This clonotype was picked up a small number of times. V usage is TRBV27 and J usage is TRBJ2-7; D may be TRBD2 (7 bases). In germline, CDR1 is MNHEY, CDR2 SMNVEV (reference sequence). The CDR3 extends over 12 amino acids. Trimming cost V 4 bases and J 7 bases, with 11 bases left between them. The DNA for the CDR3 is TGTGCCAGCAGTTGGGGGGGCGGGGAGCAGTACTTC. This encodes CASSWGGGEQYF.

V usage is TRBV7-2 and J usage is TRBJ2-3, with 8 nucleotides matching TRBD1. Germline V gene sequence: CDR1 SGHTA, CDR2 FQGNSA. The junction had 9 bases not matched to a gene; V was cut back by 8 bases and J by 2 bases. CDR3 length: 15 amino acids. CDR3 DNA: TGTGCCAGCGGACAGGGAAGTGTAGCCACAGATACGCAGTATTTT. Translating it yields CASGQGSVATDTQYF.

This clonotype turned up a few times. The chain recombines TRBV20-1 with TRBJ2-1, with D possibly being TRBD2 (6 bases). The CDR3 totals 14 residues. The germline CDR1 and CDR2 sequences are DFQATT and SNEGSKA (reference sequence). V lost 4 bases and J 5 bases, leaving 15 bases between the germline ends. The CDR3 spells CSAKGLPSHNEQFF. Here the CDR3 DNA reads TGCAGTGCTAAGGGACTCCCAAGCCACAATGAGCAGTTCTTC.

J is TRBJ2-7 and V is TRBV11-3, with D perhaps matching TRBD2 (6 bases). CDR1 is SGHNT and CDR2 is YENEEA in the germline V gene. The length of the CDR3 is 14 residues. V was cut by 2 bases and J by 6 bases, with 14 bases left in between. The CDR3 here is CASSLYGGAGEQYF. The CDR3 nucleotides read TGTGCCAGCAGCTTATACGGCGGGGCAGGCGAGCAGTACTTC. The full variable domain, its missing parts supplied by reference TRBV11-3 and TRBJ2-7, is EAGVVQSPRYKIIEKKQPVAFWCNPISGHNTLYWYLQNLGQGPELLIRYENEEAVDDSQLPKDRFSAERLKGVDSTLKIQPAELGDSAVYLCASSLYGGAGEQYFGPGTRLTVT.

This chain connects TRBV25-1 to TRBJ1-5; no clear D gene. The length of the CDR3 is 14 residues. The V gene lost 1 base and the J gene lost 5 bases, with 9 bases spanning the gap. Germline V gene lookup returns CDR1 MGHDK and CDR2 SYGVNS. DNA for the CDR3: TGTGCCAGCAGTGAATTGGGCAGTTATCAGCCCCAGCATTTT. Translated, it gives CASSELGSYQPQHF. Filled out from reference TRBV25-1 and TRBJ1-5, the complete variable domain reads EADIYQTPRYLVIGTGKKITLECSQTMGHDKMYWYQQDPGMELHLIHYSYGVNSTEKGDLSSESTVSRIRTEHFPLTLESARPSHTSQYLCASSELGSYQPQHFGDGTRLSIL.

This clonotype turned up a few times. V gene TRBV10-3 combines with J gene TRBJ2-3; tentative D call: TRBD2 (5 bases). From germline, CDR1 is ENHRY and CDR2 SYGVKD. The CDR3 runs 12 residues. The V end was cut by 6 bases, the J end by 6 bases, with 10 bases between. The CDR3 spells CAISDGEDTQYF. The CDR3 bases are TGTGCCATCAGCGACGGGGAGGATACGCAGTATTTT.

This clonotype was detected only a few times. The chain employs TRBV5-8 and TRBJ2-3; 8 bases agree with TRBD1. The V and J ends lost 0 bases and 7 bases, in that order; junction bases with no gene match: 4. Looked up from germline, CDR1 is SGHTS and CDR2 is YDEGEE. This CDR3 has 14 amino acids. The CDR3 loop reads CASSLGQGLYTQYF. CDR3 coding DNA: TGTGCCAGCAGCTTGGGACAGGGGTTATATACGCAGTATTTT.

This clonotype was recorded a few times. V gene TRBV6-5 combines with J gene TRBJ2-3; 7 nucleotides line up with TRBD2. The V gene end was trimmed by 2 bases and the J gene end by 3 bases; junction bases not matched to a gene: 2. Germline V gives CDR1 MNHEY, CDR2 SVGAGI. The CDR3 consists of 14 residues. The CDR3 nucleotides read TGTGCCAGCAGTTACCTAGCGGAAACAGATACGCAGTATTTT. Its protein is CASSYLAETDTQYF.

This clonotype was observed a few times. This chain joins TRBV20-1 and TRBJ2-3, with D unclear. This CDR3 is built from 12 residues. The V gene lost 6 bases and the J gene lost 1 base, with 8 bases spanning the gap. CDR1 and CDR2 (germline): DFQATT, SNEGSKA (reference sequence). CDR3 sequence reads: CSASGGTDTQYF. CDR3 bases: TGCAGTGCGAGTGGTGGCACAGATACGCAGTATTTT.

The chain carries TRBV19 and TRBJ2-7; TRBD2 aligns across 8 bases. The germline V gene has CDR1 LNHDA and CDR2 SQIVND (reference sequence). The CDR3 spans 15 residues. The J segment lost 5 bases and the V segment lost 7 bases, leaving 13 bases of the junction unmatched. The CDR3 spells CASNSSGGLFHEQYF. For the CDR3, the DNA is TGTGCCAGTAATTCGAGCGGGGGACTCTTCCACGAGCAGTACTTC.